Listed below are T cell receptor beta chains from one sample, sequenced in a study of breast tumors, draining lymph nodes, adjacent tissues. TCRdb re-derived calls from the multiplex PCR reads in MiXCR, one entry per CDR3 protein. Of 150,000 to 250,000 distinct CDR3 sequences detected, around 33% appear once; the ten largest clones hold 4% to 4.5%. The sequenced sample was axillary lymph node tissue. The receptors come from a female donor with breast cancer. Some clones in this sample may be carry-over from other donors' samples. CDR3s include the opening cysteine and the closing phenylalanine or tryptophan. Fields, in order: J gene, D gene, clone size, V gene, CDR3 length, CDR3 protein, CDR3 DNA. D genes are given only for firm matches. Where a row states a size, it is once, few, many or the class of an expanded clone; other rows omit it.

TRBJ2-7,TRBD1,many,TRBV6-1,13,CASITGEPYEQYF,TGTGCCAGCATAACAGGGGAACCCTACGAGCAGTACTTC
TRBJ2-5,TRBD2,many,TRBV20-1,15,CSADGTSGGRETQYF,TGCAGTGCTGATGGGACTAGCGGGGGAAGGGAGACCCAGTACTTC
TRBJ1-6,TRBD1,many,TRBV20-1,18,CSATRQGFSGSYNSPLHF,TGCAGTGCTACAAGACAGGGATTCTCAGGCTCCTATAATTCACCCCTCCACTTT
TRBJ2-2,-,-,TRBV11-1,14,CASSLGGAREEPFF,TGTGCCAGCAGCTTAGGGGGGGCGCGCGAGGAGCCGTTTTTT
TRBJ2-3,TRBD2,many,TRBV4-1,17,CASSQDRGGGAVDTQYF,TGCGCCAGCAGCCAAGATCGGGGCGGGGGGGCTGTAGATACGCAGTATTTT
TRBJ2-5,-,-,TRBV2,14,CASSIQGLGETQYF,TGTGCCAGCAGTATACAGGGTTTGGGAGAGACCCAGTACTTC
TRBJ2-3,TRBD1,many,TRBV5-1,17,CASSPRGGTGRTDTQYF,TGCGCCAGCAGCCCTAGAGGCGGGACAGGGCGCACAGATACGCAGTATTTT
TRBJ1-1,-,many,TRBV18,13,CASSPQGATEAFF,TGTGCCAGCTCACCACAGGGTGCCACTGAAGCTTTCTTT
TRBJ2-3,-,-,TRBV24-1,12,CATSQATDTRHF,TGTGCCACCAGTCAGGCCACAGATACGCGGCATTTT
TRBJ2-1,TRBD1,-,TRBV6-1,14,CASTTDRAYNEQFF,TGTGCCAGCACTACCGACAGGGCCTACAATGAGCAGTTCTTC
TRBJ2-6,-,-,TRBV29-1,14,CSFGTSSGANVLTF,TGCAGCTTTGGGACAAGCTCTGGGGCCAACGTCCTGACTTTC
TRBJ1-4,-,many,TRBV30,14,CAWSVGVRNEKLFF,TGTGCCTGGAGTGTTGGCGTTAGAAATGAAAAACTGTTTTTT
TRBJ1-6,-,many,TRBV6-5,12,CASTQGDSPLHF,TGTGCCAGCACCCAAGGGGATTCACCCCTCCACTTT
TRBJ1-2,-,many,TRBV3-1,15,CASSLDSSPNYGYTF,TGTGCCAGCAGCCTTGACTCCTCTCCTAACTATGGCTACACCTTC
TRBJ1-2,-,many,TRBV19,13,CASNMNQGPGYTF,TGTGCCAGTAACATGAACCAGGGGCCAGGCTACACCTTC
TRBJ1-2,-,many,TRBV4-1,15,CASSQVPPEIYGYTF,TGCGCCAGCAGCCAAGTTCCCCCAGAAATCTATGGCTACACCTTC
TRBJ1-1,-,few,TRBV7-2,14,CASSRRVLAAEAFF,TGTGCCAGCAGCCGCCGGGTCCTAGCGGCTGAAGCTTTCTTT
TRBJ2-1,TRBD2,many,TRBV9,13,CASSVTSRNEQFF,TGTGCCAGCAGCGTGACTAGCAGAAATGAGCAGTTCTTC
TRBJ1-1,-,few,TRBV7-2,15,CASSLGAVGWTEAFF,TGTGCCAGCAGCTTAGGGGCGGTAGGGTGGACTGAAGCTTTCTTT